What follows are 11 T cell receptor beta chains derived from one specimen sequenced in a study of Ad26.COV2.S vaccination and SARS-CoV-2 variants. Assay used: immunoSEQ multiplex PCR; TCRdb lists only in-frame clones, some missing. The sample has roughly 400,000 clones, around 91% seen once. Treatment: around 19 received Ad26.COV2.S at low or high dose, single or two shots; about 5 received placebo; per-sample allocation not given. Day 63 following the first vaccine or placebo injection was when the samples were taken. Sequencing used peripheral blood, obtained in a trial of Ad26.COV2.S vaccine versus placebo. These receptors were collected from a person aged 18 to 59 who received the Ad26.COV2.S COVID-19 vaccine or a placebo.

The V call is TRBV5-6, the J call TRBJ1-1; D not resolved. V gave up 3 bases and J gave up 2 bases, with 11 bases separating them. Germline loops: CDR1 SGHDT, CDR2 YYEEEE. The CDR3 extends over 14 amino acids. CDR3 sequence reads: CASSSMGRNTEAFF. The CDR3 DNA reads as TGTGCCAGCAGCTCTATGGGGAGAAACACTGAAGCTTTCTTT.

The V and J genes are TRBV9 and TRBJ2-7; TRBD2 matches 10 bases. Germline V gives CDR1 SGDLS, CDR2 YYNGEE. This CDR3 spans 15 amino acids. Germline trimming cut 2 bases from V and 4 bases from J; bases unmatched to any gene: 6. CDR3 sequence: CASSVGTSAHYEQYF. CDR3 coding DNA: TGTGCCAGCAGCGTGGGGACTAGCGCGCATTACGAGCAGTACTTC.

On this clone itself: The sample carries other DNA sequences with the same CDR3. The genes are TRBV12-3 or TRBV12-4 and TRBJ1-3; D is undetermined. The CDR3 loop spans 13 amino acids. Trimming removed 1 base at V and 2 bases at J, with 3 bases between. In DNA form, the CDR3 reads TGTGCCAGCAGTTTAGGGACTGGAAACACCATATATTTT. Its protein product is CASSLGTGNTIYF.

The chain joins TRBV14 to TRBJ1-1; D uncertain. The CDR3 covers 14 residues. Trimming cost V 1 base and J 5 bases, with 11 bases left between them. The germline V gene has CDR1 SGHDN and CDR2 FVKESK. Here the CDR3 reads CASSQVTGGTEAFF. The CDR3, as DNA: TGTGCCAGCAGCCAAGTTACGGGAGGAACTGAAGCTTTCTTT. The variable domain in full, completed from reference TRBV14 and TRBJ1-1, reads EAGVTQFPSHSVIEKGQTVTLRCDPISGHDNLYWYRRVMGKEIKFLLHFVKESKQDESGMPNNRFLAERTGGTYSTLKVQPAELEDSGVYFCASSQVTGGTEAFFGQGTRLTVV.

V usage is TRBV2 and J usage is TRBJ2-4; D not certain. Germline-derived CDR1 and CDR2 are SNHLY and FYNNEI. This CDR3 contains 15 residues. Trimming left V 3 bases short and J 0 bases short, with 9 bases between. DNA for the CDR3: TGTGCCAGCAGTGACAGATTTCTAGCCAAAAACATTCAGTACTTC. Its protein is CASSDRFLAKNIQYF.

The chain couples TRBV7-2 to TRBJ1-5, with D unresolved. Germline V gene lookup returns CDR1 SGHTA and CDR2 FQGNSA. Deletions cut 3 bases from V and 1 base from J, with 4 bases between. CDR3 length equals 13 residues. The CDR3 DNA sequence: TGTGCCAGCAGCTTTACGAGCAATCAGCCCCAGCATTTT. Protein: CASSFTSNQPQHF.

The chain links TRBV11-3 to TRBJ2-1; perhaps TRBD2 as D (5 bases). The V end lost 1 base, the J end lost 9 bases, and 13 bases lay between the germline ends. CDR1 and CDR2 (germline): SGHNT, YENEEA. The CDR3 totals 14 residues. The CDR3, as DNA: TGTGCCAGCAGCTTAGTGGCGGGCCCGGCTGAGCAGTTCTTC. Translation gives CASSLVAGPAEQFF.

This clone came up many times. The chain employs TRBV6-5 and TRBJ1-1; possibly TRBD1 for D (6 bases). CDR1 MNHEY and CDR2 SVGAGI come from the germline V gene. This CDR3 is built from 14 residues. The germline V and J ends were trimmed by 4 bases and 1 base, with 10 bases remaining between them. This CDR3 is CASSFGTRNTEAFF. CDR3 coding DNA: TGTGCCAGCAGTTTCGGGACAAGGAACACTGAAGCTTTCTTT.

The chain combines TRBV28 with TRBJ2-1, with a weak D call TRBD1 (7 bases). This CDR3 contains 13 residues. Germline loops: CDR1 MDHEN, CDR2 SYDVKM. Trimming stripped 3 bases from V and 7 bases from J, with 10 bases between. The CDR3 protein is CASSFPGGNEQFF. CDR3 bases: TGTGCCAGCAGTTTCCCAGGGGGGAATGAGCAGTTCTTC.

This clone was counted only a few times. The gene calls are TRBV10-3 and TRBJ1-1, with 7 positions matching TRBD1. With V trimmed by 0 bases and J by 0 bases, 1 base remained unmatched. The CDR3 loop spans 15 amino acids. CDR1 is ENHRY and CDR2 is SYGVKD in the germline V gene. CDR3 DNA sequence: TGTGCCATCAGTGAGTCGACAGGGATGAACACTGAAGCTTTCTTT. This encodes CAISESTGMNTEAFF.

In this sample, this clone turned up once. This chain uses TRBV4-1 with TRBJ2-7, with a weak D call TRBD1 (6 bases). Looked up from germline, CDR1 is MGHRA and CDR2 is YSYEKL. With 0 bases removed from V and 5 bases from J, the gap between germline ends came to 14 bases. This CDR3 is 15 amino acids long. CDR3 loop: CASSQDWRQEDEQYF. In nucleotides, the CDR3 is TGCGCCAGCAGCCAAGATTGGCGACAGGAGGACGAGCAGTACTTC.